Listed below are T cell receptor beta chains from one sample, sequenced in a study of vaccination and CD4 T cells after COVID-19. No antigen has been assigned to these receptors. TCRdb used MiXCR to reprocess the PCR reads, holding one entry per CDR3 protein. This sample yields 21,000 or so distinct CDR3 sequences, of which around half are seen a single time; under 7% belongs to the top ten. Source material: CD4+ T cells from blood, cultured in vitro. These receptors all come from a human donor who had recovered from COVID-19. The CDR3 runs from the conserved cysteine through the conserved F or W. A D gene is named only where the DNA matches it firmly. Not every row has a clone size; where given, it reads once, few, many or a size class.

TRBJ2-2,TRBD1,.,TRBV5-1,TGCGCCAGCAGCTTGGCCGGGACAGTGAACACCGGGGAGCTGTTTTTT,CASSLAGTVNTGELFF
TRBJ2-5,TRBD2,.,TRBV12-3/TRBV12-4,TGTGCCAGCAGCCTACTTCTAGCGGGAGACCCTCCGGAGACCCAGTACTTC,CASSLLLAGDPPETQYF
TRBJ1-6,.,once,TRBV6-1,TGTGCCAGCGGTCACCCCCTCCACTTT,CASGHPLHF
TRBJ1-3,.,.,TRBV9,TGTGCCAGTTCAGGGTTCATCTCTGGAAACACCATATATTTT,CASSGFISGNTIYF
TRBJ1-5,.,.,TRBV7-2,TGTGCCAGCAGCCGAATTAGCAATCAGCCCCAGCATTTT,CASSRISNQPQHF
TRBJ2-1,.,few,TRBV21-1,TGTGCCAGCAGCAAATATAGCCAGGCTAGCGGGAGACAGGCTACAGAGAACAATGAGCAGTTCTTC,CASSKYSQASGRQATENNEQFF
TRBJ1-1,.,.,TRBV12-3/TRBV12-4,TGTGCCAGCAGTTTAGGGGGGATTTGGGACACTGAAGCTTTCTTT,CASSLGGIWDTEAFF
TRBJ1-5,.,.,TRBV12-3/TRBV12-4,TGTGCCAGCAGACCTCCATGGAGCAATCAGCCCCAGCATTTT,CASRPPWSNQPQHF
TRBJ2-5,.,.,TRBV6-1,TGTGCCAGCACCCCCGGGAGTAGTCAGACCCAGTACTTC,CASTPGSSQTQYF
TRBJ2-3,.,.,TRBV6-1,TGTGCCAGCAGTGATTTTCAGGGAACCTCCGGAGATACGCAGTATTTT,CASSDFQGTSGDTQYF
TRBJ2-7,TRBD1,.,TRBV29-1,TGCAGCGTGGGACAGGCCACCTACGAGCAGTACTTC,CSVGQATYEQYF
TRBJ1-5,.,.,TRBV2,TGTGCCAGCAGATCACGAGAGATCTACAATCAGCCCCAGCATTTT,CASRSREIYNQPQHF
TRBJ1-2,.,.,TRBV4-3,TGCGCCAGCAGCCTAATCGGGACGGGGACCTATGGCTACACCTTC,CASSLIGTGTYGYTF
TRBJ1-5,TRBD1,.,TRBV12-3/TRBV12-4,TGTGCCAGCACCCACAGGGGGGTCAATCAGCCCCAGCATTTT,CASTHRGVNQPQHF
TRBJ2-1,.,once,TRBV7-9,TGTGCCAGCAGCTTACGATCCGGAAGGTTAAGATCCTACAATGAGCAGTTCTTC,CASSLRSGRLRSYNEQFF
TRBJ2-1,.,.,TRBV27,TGTGCCAGCAGTTCACAAGTCTGGGGAGAGCAGTTCTTC,CASSSQVWGEQFF
TRBJ2-1,TRBD2,.,TRBV20-1,TGCAGTGCTAGAGAAAGCGGGAGGGCGCACAATGAGCAGTTCTTC,CSARESGRAHNEQFF
TRBJ2-2,.,.,TRBV20-1,TGCAGTGCTAGACCTGCGACGGGTTTCACCGGGGAGCTGTTTTTT,CSARPATGFTGELFF
TRBJ2-3,TRBD2,.,TRBV30,TGTGCCTGGAGGGTGGGAGGGCGAGATACGCAGTATTTT,CAWRVGGRDTQYF
TRBJ2-1,.,.,TRBV20-1,TGCAGTGCTAGTGGGGGTCTGGTGCAGTTCTTC,CSASGGLVQFF
TRBJ1-2,TRBD1,few,TRBV2,TGTGCCAGCAGTGAAGCGCTTCGCAGGGGGCATAACTATGGCTACACCTTC,CASSEALRRGHNYGYTF
TRBJ2-7,TRBD2,.,TRBV11-3,TGTGCCAGCAGCTTAGGCGGGAGCGTCCGCGAGCAGTACTTC,CASSLGGSVREQYF